What follows are 21 T cell receptor beta chains derived from one specimen sequenced in a study of blood T cell repertoires in COVID-19. The table came from immunoSEQ multiplex PCR; TCRdb's copy has only in-frame clones and leaves some out. Among 300,000 to 350,000 clones listed, 88% were seen once. Input material: peripheral blood. The receptors here all came from a woman between 65 and 79 years old with COVID-19, enrolled during active disease.

On this clone itself: The sample has other DNA sequences that encode this CDR3 too. The gene calls are TRBV3-1 (or the pseudogene TRBV3-2) and TRBJ2-7; no clear D. This CDR3 contains 11 residues. The V end lost 8 bases, the J end lost 1 base, and 6 bases lay between the germline ends. Per germline, CDR1 LGHDT and CDR2 YNNKEL (reference sequence). The CDR3 DNA reads as TGTGCCAGCCGCAGTTCCTACGAGCAGTACTTC. This codes for CASRSSYEQYF.

The rearrangement links TRBV4-3 to TRBJ1-2, with D possibly being TRBD1 (5 bases). This CDR3 is built from 17 residues. Germline loops: CDR1 LGHNA, CDR2 YSLEER. V gave up 0 bases and J gave up 2 bases, with 16 bases separating them. The CDR3 loop reads CASSQDGSPGINYGYTF. The CDR3 coding sequence is TGCGCCAGCAGCCAAGATGGATCCCCAGGGATCAACTATGGCTACACCTTC.

The V and J genes are TRBV9 and TRBJ2-1, with a tentative D call TRBD1 (5 bases). The germline V gene has CDR1 SGDLS and CDR2 YYNGEE. The CDR3 length is 14 residues. The ends were cut back, 2 bases at V and 1 base at J, with 7 bases in the middle. As DNA, the CDR3 is TGTGCCAGCAGCGTCCAGGGATCCTACAATGAGCAGTTCTTC. It encodes CASSVQGSYNEQFF.

The V call is TRBV2, the J call TRBJ1-2; maybe TRBD1 (6 bases). V was cut by 6 bases and J by 2 bases, with 16 bases left in between. Germline V gene lookup returns CDR1 SNHLY and CDR2 FYNNEI. The length of the CDR3 is 15 residues. CDR3 sequence: CASRPDLRGNYGYTF. CDR3 sequence (DNA): TGTGCCAGCAGACCAGATCTTAGGGGGAACTATGGCTACACCTTC.

CDR3 region: CASSVGQGARNTQYF. Here the CDR3 DNA reads TGTGCCAGCAGCGTAGGACAGGGGGCGAGAAATACGCAGTATTTT. V usage is TRBV9 and J usage is TRBJ2-3; 10 bases are shared with TRBD1. Germline V gives CDR1 SGDLS, CDR2 YYNGEE. The CDR3 totals 15 residues. Trimming removed 0 bases from V and 7 bases from J; junction bases left unmatched: 5.

The chain has TRBV19 and TRBJ1-5; tentative D call: TRBD1 (5 bases). Germline CDR1 and CDR2: LNHDA and SQIVND (reference sequence). CDR3 length equals 15 residues. V dropped 9 bases and J dropped 4 bases, with 19 bases sitting between them. In DNA, the CDR3 is TGTGCCAGCCAACAGGAGCCCCAGAAGAATCAGCCCCAGCATTTT. It encodes CASQQEPQKNQPQHF.

The rearrangement links TRBV4-1 to TRBJ1-6; D possibly corresponds to TRBD1 (5 bases). The V end was cut by 2 bases, the J end by 3 bases, with 8 bases between. The V gene's germline CDR1 is MGHRA and CDR2 YSYEKL. The CDR3 spans 15 residues. In DNA, the CDR3 is TGCGCCAGCAGCCAATTTCAGGGCTATAATTCACCCCTCCACTTT. Its translation: CASSQFQGYNSPLHF.

V gene TRBV10-3 combines with J gene TRBJ1-2; a weak D match, TRBD1 (6 bases). The CDR3 loop spans 14 amino acids. Trimming left V 3 bases short and J 3 bases short, with 11 bases between. Germline CDR1 and CDR2: ENHRY and SYGVKD. Here the CDR3 DNA reads TGTGCCATCAGTGAAAGGGGGACATACTATGGCTACACCTTC. Translation gives CAISERGTYYGYTF.

V gene TRBV2 combines with J gene TRBJ2-2; TRBD2 matches at 7 bases. The CDR3 sequence is 15 residues long. Germline V gives CDR1 SNHLY, CDR2 FYNNEI. V trimming: 6 bases; J trimming: 5 bases; junction bases outside the gene matches: 9. The CDR3 spells CASRGDGGGTGELFF. DNA of the CDR3: TGTGCCAGCAGGGGAGACGGGGGAGGGACCGGGGAGCTGTTTTTT. Complete variable domain (other parts from reference TRBV2 and TRBJ2-2): EPEVTQTPSHQVTQMGQEVILRCVPISNHLYFYWYRQILGQKVEFLVSFYNNEISEKSEIFDDQFSVERPDGSNFTLKIRSTKLEDSAMYFCASRGDGGGTGELFFGEGSRLTVL.

Only a few counts were recorded for this clone. The chain is built from TRBV19 and TRBJ1-4, with D unresolved. There are 12 residues in the CDR3. Trimming stripped 7 bases from V and 4 bases from J, with 7 bases between. In germline, CDR1 is LNHDA, CDR2 SQIVND (reference sequence). Here the CDR3 reads CASNRINEKLFF. CDR3 sequence (DNA): TGTGCCAGTAACAGAATTAATGAAAAACTGTTTTTT.

The chain couples TRBV7-2 to TRBJ2-7; D not resolved. The CDR3 sequence is 14 residues long. Germline-derived CDR1 and CDR2 are SGHTA and FQGNSA. V shed 3 bases and J shed 0 bases, with 9 bases lying between them. CDR3 sequence (DNA): TGTGCCAGCAGCTTCTTTTACGGCTCCTACGAGCAGTACTTC. Translated: CASSFFYGSYEQYF.

V usage is TRBV5-6 and J usage is TRBJ1-6; no clear D. Germline lookup yields CDR1 SGHDT and CDR2 YYEEEE. The CDR3 extends over 13 amino acids. V lost 4 bases and J lost 7, with 9 bases in between. The CDR3 sequence: CASSRAGNSPLHF. DNA for the CDR3: TGTGCCAGCAGCAGAGCGGGAAATTCACCCCTCCACTTT.

The chain uses TRBV6-4 and TRBJ1-1, with no clear D. Germline assignment: CDR1 MRHNA and CDR2 SNTAGT. The CDR3 sequence is 13 residues long. V was cut by 3 bases and J by 2 bases, with 7 bases left in between. The DNA for the CDR3 is TGTGCCAGCAGTGAGAGGGTTAACACTGAAGCTTTCTTT. This sequence encodes CASSERVNTEAFF.

V gene TRBV21-1 combines with J gene TRBJ1-6; the table gives TRBD1 as D, unverified against the DNA. TRBV21-1 is a known pseudogene. This CDR3 comprises 18 residues. CDR3 in DNA: TGTGCCAGCACACTCCTTCCTGGACAGGGAAAATATAATTCACCCCTCCACTTT. Encoded protein: CASTLLPGQGKYNSPLHF.

This clone was recorded only once. The chain is built from TRBV6-5 and TRBJ2-7; 9 positions match TRBD1. The CDR3 consists of 16 residues. J lost 4 bases, V lost 0 bases, and 7 bases had no gene match. The germline gives CDR1 MNHEY, CDR2 SVGAGI. CDR3 nucleotide sequence: TGTGCCAGCAGTTACTCCCGGGACAGGGTTAGATACGAGCAGTACTTC. Protein product: CASSYSRDRVRYEQYF.

V gene TRBV5-5 combines with J gene TRBJ1-1, with a possible D match to TRBD1 (6 bases). Trimming left V 3 bases short and J 0 bases short, with 6 bases between. Germline CDR1 reads SGHKS; CDR2 reads YYEKEE (reference sequence). CDR3 length equals 13 residues. The CDR3 loop is CASSWTVNTEAFF. The CDR3 DNA reads as TGTGCCAGCAGCTGGACAGTGAACACTGAAGCTTTCTTT.

A few counts support this clone. The rearrangement joins TRBV6-5 to TRBJ2-7; D is possibly TRBD2 (6 bases). V was clipped by 5 bases and J by 2 bases, with 10 bases between them. The CDR3 is 13 amino acids. Germline V gene lookup returns CDR1 MNHEY and CDR2 SVGAGI. The CDR3 spells CASSLAFAYEQYF. In DNA form, the CDR3 reads TGTGCCAGCAGTCTAGCGTTCGCCTACGAGCAGTACTTC.

CDR3 amino acids: CASSVDGATPSTDTQYF. The CDR3 DNA reads as TGTGCCAGCAGCGTAGATGGGGCTACCCCTAGCACAGATACGCAGTATTTT. The chain joins TRBV9 to TRBJ2-3, with D tentatively TRBD1 (5 bases). Germline assignment: CDR1 SGDLS and CDR2 YYNGEE. This CDR3 comprises 17 residues. V lost 0 bases and J lost 0, with 14 bases in between.

The chain links TRBV25-1 to TRBJ1-6; D is unresolved. V lost 3 bases, J lost 5 bases, and 8 bases lay in between. This CDR3 has 14 amino acids. Germline CDR1 and CDR2: MGHDK and SYGVNS. The chain's CDR3 is CASSEGANNSPLHF. CDR3 DNA sequence: TGTGCCAGCAGTGAGGGAGCTAATAATTCACCCCTCCACTTT.

In this sample, this clone turned up a few times. Other nucleotide sequences in the sample specify the same CDR3. V usage is TRBV10-1 and J usage is TRBJ2-7, with a possible D match to TRBD2 (5 bases). V lost 4 bases and J 6 bases, leaving 7 bases between the germline ends. The CDR3 runs 11 residues. Germline CDR1 and CDR2: WNHNN and SYGVQD (reference sequence). The CDR3 loop reads CASSAGVEQYF. The CDR3 DNA reads as TGCGCCAGCAGTGCCGGGGTCGAGCAGTACTTC.

V is TRBV12-3 or TRBV12-4 and J is TRBJ2-3; tentative D call: TRBD2 (6 bases). The CDR3 length is 13 residues. Between the trimmed V and J ends, which lost 4 bases and 4 bases, there was a span of 9 bases. For the CDR3, the DNA is TGTGCCAGCAGTTGGACTAAGGCAGATACGCAGTATTTT. Its translation: CASSWTKADTQYF.